The clone carrying this T cell receptor beta chain has a count of ten or more. The data belong to a study of molecular identifiers for immune sequencing clone quantification. CD8+CD4-CCR7+CD45RA+ cells were sorted as naive CD8 T cells. TCRdb re-derived calls from the PCR reads in MiXCR, one entry per CDR3 protein. The table has 250,000 to 350,000 distinct CDR3 sequences, 20% to 25% seen once. The CDR3 contains 13 residues. Germline V gene sequence: CDR1 GTSNPN, CDR2 SVGIG (reference sequence). Trimming pared 2 bases from V and 2 bases from J, leaving 8 bases between. Sample: naive CD8+ T cells from blood, with Jurkat cell RNA spiked in. Subset here: FACS-sorted CD8+CD4-CCR7+CD45RA+ naive T cells. The chain is built from TRBV30 and TRBJ2-3, with D possibly being TRBD1 (6 bases). The sequence came from a human donor in good health. Some libraries in this study had Jurkat cell RNA spiked in. CDR3 DNA sequence: TGTGCCTGGAGTAGGGGGTTCACAGATACGCAGTATTTT. Translated: CAWSRGFTDTQYF.